The clone carrying this T cell receptor beta chain was seen a single time. CDR1 is LNHDA and CDR2 is SQIVND in the germline V gene (reference sequence). V was shortened by 8 bases and J by 2 bases, with 16 bases between the two germline ends. CDR3 length equals 15 residues. The data were obtained in a study of blood T cell repertoires in COVID-19. Recruitment covered about 25 US areas and drew participants whose ages spanned roughly 18 to 100 years. Cohort placement rested on clinical history that participants reported themselves. Exposed enrollees had met someone with a PCR-confirmed or clinician-diagnosed COVID-19 case at some point within the 2 weeks before study entry. The repertoire was sequenced with immunoSEQ multiplex PCR; TCRdb's copy has only in-frame clones and lacks some. Here the sample spans 150,000 or so clones, around 83% being singletons.

V is TRBV19 and J is TRBJ1-5; tentative D call: TRBD1 (5 bases). Sequencing input: PBMCs or T cells enriched from blood (not recorded which). The receptor was derived from a woman aged 45-60 years who had been exposed to COVID-19. The CDR3 DNA is TGTGCCAGTGGGGGGGACTACGCCGGCAATCAGCCCCAGCATTTT. This translates into CASGGDYAGNQPQHF. The entire variable domain, with the rest obtained from reference TRBV19 and TRBJ1-5, is as follows: DGGITQSPKYLFRKEGQNVTLSCEQNLNHDAMYWYRQDPGQGLRLIYYSQIVNDFQKGDIAEGYSVSREKKESFPLTVTSAQKNPTAFYLCASGGDYAGNQPQHFGDGTRLSIL.